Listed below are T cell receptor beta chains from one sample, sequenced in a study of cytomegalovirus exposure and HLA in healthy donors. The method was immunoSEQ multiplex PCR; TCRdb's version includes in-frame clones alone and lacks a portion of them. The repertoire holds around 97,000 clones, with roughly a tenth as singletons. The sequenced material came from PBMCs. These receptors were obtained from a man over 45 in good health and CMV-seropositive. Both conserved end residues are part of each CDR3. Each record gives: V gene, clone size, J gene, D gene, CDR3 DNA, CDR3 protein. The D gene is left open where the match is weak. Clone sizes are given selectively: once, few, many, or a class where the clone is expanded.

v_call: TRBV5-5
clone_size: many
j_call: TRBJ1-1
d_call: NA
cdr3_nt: TGTGCCAGCAGGTCTGAGGGGGTGAACACTGAAGCTTTCTTT
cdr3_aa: CASRSEGVNTEAFF

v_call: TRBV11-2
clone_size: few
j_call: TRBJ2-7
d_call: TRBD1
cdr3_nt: TGTGCCAGCAGCCCCTGGACAGGGGTGTCCTACGAGCAGTACTTC
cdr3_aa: CASSPWTGVSYEQYF

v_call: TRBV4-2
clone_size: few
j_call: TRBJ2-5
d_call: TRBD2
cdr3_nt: TGTGCCAGCAGCCAAGACGGGACTAGCGGAAGAGAGACCCAGTACTTC
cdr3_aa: CASSQDGTSGRETQYF

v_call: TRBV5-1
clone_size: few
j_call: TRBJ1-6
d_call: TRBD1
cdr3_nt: TGCGCCAGCAGCTTGACAGGGGGACGTAATTCACCCCTCCACTTT
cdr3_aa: CASSLTGGRNSPLHF

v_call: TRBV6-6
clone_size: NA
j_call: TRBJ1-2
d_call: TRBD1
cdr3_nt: TGTGCCAGCAGTTCCGGGACAGGGCGTGGCTACACCTTC
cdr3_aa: CASSSGTGRGYTF

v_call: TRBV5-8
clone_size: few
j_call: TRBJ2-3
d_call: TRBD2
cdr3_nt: TGTGCCAGCAGCCGACTAGCGGGGGGATCTAGCACAGATACGCAGTATTTT
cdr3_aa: CASSRLAGGSSTDTQYF

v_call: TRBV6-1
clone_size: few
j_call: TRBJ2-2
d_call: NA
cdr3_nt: TGTGCCAATGGAGGGGGGGACACCGGGGAGCTGTTTTTT
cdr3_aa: CANGGGDTGELFF

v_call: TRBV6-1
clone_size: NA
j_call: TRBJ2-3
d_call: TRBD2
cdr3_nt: TGTGCCAGCAGTGAAGAGGGGTTAGCGGGAGGGCTTCGCGATACGCAGTATTTT
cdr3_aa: CASSEEGLAGGLRDTQYF

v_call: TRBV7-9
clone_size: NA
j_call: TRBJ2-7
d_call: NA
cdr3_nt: TGTGCCAGCAGCGCTTCGAGCTCCTACGAGCAGTACTTC
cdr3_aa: CASSASSSYEQYF

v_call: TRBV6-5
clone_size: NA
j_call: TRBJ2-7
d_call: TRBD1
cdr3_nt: TGTGCCAGCTCCGACAGGGGACAGGACCCTACAAAGCAGTACTTC
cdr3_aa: CASSDRGQDPTKQYF

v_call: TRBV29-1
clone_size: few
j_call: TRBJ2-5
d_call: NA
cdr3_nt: TGCAGCGTGGACTTAGGTCAAGAGACCCAGTACTTC
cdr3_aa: CSVDLGQETQYF

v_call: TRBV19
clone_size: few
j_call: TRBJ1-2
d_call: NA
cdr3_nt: TGTGCCAGTAGTACAACAGGGAACTCTTATGGCTACACCTTC
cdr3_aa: CASSTTGNSYGYTF

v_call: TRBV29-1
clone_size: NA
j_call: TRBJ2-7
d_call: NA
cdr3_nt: TGCAGCGTTTTCCTCGGAGCCTACGAGCAGTACTTC
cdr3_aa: CSVFLGAYEQYF

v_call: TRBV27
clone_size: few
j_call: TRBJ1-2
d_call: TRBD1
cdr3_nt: TGTGCCAGCAGGACGTGGGGACAGAGTTTCCATGGCTACACCTTC
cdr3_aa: CASRTWGQSFHGYTF

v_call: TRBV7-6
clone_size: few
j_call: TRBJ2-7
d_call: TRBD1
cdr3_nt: TGTGCCAGCAGCTTAGGGGACAGGATGTACGAGCAGTACTTC
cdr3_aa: CASSLGDRMYEQYF

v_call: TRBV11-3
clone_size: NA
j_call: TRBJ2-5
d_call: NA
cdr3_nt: TGTGCCAGAAGCCCCTCGGGAATGGGGAACCAGTACTTC
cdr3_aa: CARSPSGMGNQYF

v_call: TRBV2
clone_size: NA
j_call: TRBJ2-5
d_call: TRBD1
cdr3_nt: TGTGCCAGCAAAGGGGGCGCCGAAGAGACCCAGTACTTC
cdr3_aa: CASKGGAEETQYF

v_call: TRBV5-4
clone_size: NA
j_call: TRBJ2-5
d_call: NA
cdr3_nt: TGTGCCAGCAGCTTGGTAGAAGAGACCCAGTACTTC
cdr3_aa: CASSLVEETQYF

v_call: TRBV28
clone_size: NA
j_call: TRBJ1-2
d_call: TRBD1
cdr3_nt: TGTGCCAGCATGCAGGGGGGAGGTGGCTACACCTTC
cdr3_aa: CASMQGGGGYTF

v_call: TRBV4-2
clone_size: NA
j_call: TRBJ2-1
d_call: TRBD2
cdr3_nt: TGTGCCAGCAGCCAAGTGACTAGCGGGAACAATGAGCAGTTCTTC
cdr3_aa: CASSQVTSGNNEQFF

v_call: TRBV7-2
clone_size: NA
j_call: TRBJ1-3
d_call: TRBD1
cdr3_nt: TGTGCCAGCACCCCTGTGGGGGGACAGGGATCCGGAAACACCATATATTTT
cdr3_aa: CASTPVGGQGSGNTIYF

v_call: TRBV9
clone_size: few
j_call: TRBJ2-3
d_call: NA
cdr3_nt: TGTGCCAGCAGCCCGTCGGGGGGCCGCACAGATACGCAGTATTTT
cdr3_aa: CASSPSGGRTDTQYF

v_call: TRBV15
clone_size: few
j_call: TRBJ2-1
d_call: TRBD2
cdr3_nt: TGTGCCACCAGCAGAGATTTTGTAATAGCGGGTCTATCCGAGCAGTTCTTC
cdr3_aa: CATSRDFVIAGLSEQFF

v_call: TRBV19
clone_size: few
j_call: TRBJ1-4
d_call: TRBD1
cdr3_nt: TGTGCCAGTAGTATGGCAGGGGGTATGTGGAGTAATGAAAAACTGTTTTTT
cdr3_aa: CASSMAGGMWSNEKLFF

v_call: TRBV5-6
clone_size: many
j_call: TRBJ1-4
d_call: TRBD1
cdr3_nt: TGTGCCAGCAGCTTGGATCCCAGACAGGGGGTTGAAAAACTGTTTTTT
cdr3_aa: CASSLDPRQGVEKLFF

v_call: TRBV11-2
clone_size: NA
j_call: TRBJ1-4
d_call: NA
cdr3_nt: TGTGCCAGCAGCTTAGGAGTCGCGGGAGGGACGGGCGAAAAACTGTTTTTT
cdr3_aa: CASSLGVAGGTGEKLFF

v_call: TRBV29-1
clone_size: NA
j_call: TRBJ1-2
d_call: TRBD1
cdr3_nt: TGCAGCGTTGATAGCGGGACAGCCCTCTATGGCTACCCCTTC
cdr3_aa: CSVDSGTALYGYPF

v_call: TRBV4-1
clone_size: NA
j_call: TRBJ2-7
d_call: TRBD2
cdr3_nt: TGCGCCAGCAGCCCCGGCCCGTTTAGCGGGGACTCCTACGAGCAGTACTTC
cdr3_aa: CASSPGPFSGDSYEQYF

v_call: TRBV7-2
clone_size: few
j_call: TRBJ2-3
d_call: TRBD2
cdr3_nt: TGTGCCAGCAGCTTAGTTAGCGGGAGTCAAGATACGCAGTATTTT
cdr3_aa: CASSLVSGSQDTQYF

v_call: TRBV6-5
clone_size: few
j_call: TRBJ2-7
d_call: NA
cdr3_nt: TGTGCCAGCAGCACCCTTTACGAGCAGTACTTC
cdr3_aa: CASSTLYEQYF

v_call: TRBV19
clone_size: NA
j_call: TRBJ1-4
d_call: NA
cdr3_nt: TGTGCCAGTAGTGTAAATCCAGGGGACGCTAATGAAAAACTGTTTTTT
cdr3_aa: CASSVNPGDANEKLFF

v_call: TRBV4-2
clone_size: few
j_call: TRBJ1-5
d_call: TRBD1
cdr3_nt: TGTGCCAGCAGCCAAGATTGGGGGACAGGGCCCCAGCATTTT
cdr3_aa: CASSQDWGTGPQHF

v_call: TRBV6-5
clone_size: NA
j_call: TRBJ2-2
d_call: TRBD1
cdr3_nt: TGTGCCAGCAGCGAGACAGGGCTGAACACCGGGGAGCTGTTTTTT
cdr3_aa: CASSETGLNTGELFF

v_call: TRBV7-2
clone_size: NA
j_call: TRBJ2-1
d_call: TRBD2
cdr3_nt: TGTGCCAGCAGCTTAGTCCTAGCGGGAGTTCGGAATGAGCAGTTCTTC
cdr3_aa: CASSLVLAGVRNEQFF

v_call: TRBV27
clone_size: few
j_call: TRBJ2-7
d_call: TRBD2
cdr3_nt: TGTGCCAGCAGTTCAGTAGCGGGACTCCCAACATTATCCTACGAGCAGTACTTC
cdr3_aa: CASSSVAGLPTLSYEQYF